The next 30 T cell receptor beta chains were all read from a single sample in a study of siplizumab effects on memory and regulatory T cells (dated by TCRdb to the late 2010s). The library was built by means of the immunoSEQ multiplex PCR assay. Entries here come from immuneACCESS through TCRdb and include only in-frame sequences with V and J called. Some clones fail to appear in such tables; in the studies checked, an unresolved V gene covers under half of the shortfall, and the cause of the remainder is unknown. The sample table shows roughly 93,000 clones, and 85% to 95% are seen once. 1% to 1.5% of the sample belongs to the ten largest clones. The sample was non-Treg CD4+ T cells sorted from blood. According to the study, the label for this sample's cell subset or site signals: FACS-sorted unstimulated CD4+ non-regulatory T cells. These receptors were taken from a human donor in good health.

The V call is TRBV7-8, the J call TRBJ2-5; 10 bases line up with TRBD1. V was clipped by 5 bases and J by 7 bases; unmatched bases: 4. The germline V gene encodes CDR1 SGHVS and CDR2 FQNEAQ. CDR3 length equals 13 residues. The CDR3 spells CASSPRDRGTQYF. DNA for the CDR3: TGTGCCAGCAGCCCAAGGGACAGGGGGACCCAGTACTTC.

The V and J genes are TRBV25-1 and TRBJ2-7, with a tentative D call TRBD1 (5 bases). Germline loops: CDR1 MGHDK, CDR2 SYGVNS. The CDR3 loop spans 15 amino acids. V lost 3 bases and J lost 0, with 12 bases in between. The CDR3: CASSEWGPSSYEQYF. CDR3 DNA: TGTGCCAGCAGTGAGTGGGGCCCCAGCTCCTACGAGCAGTACTTC.

The rearrangement uses TRBV30 and TRBJ2-1; perhaps TRBD2 as D (6 bases). Trimming took 3 bases from V and 9 from J, leaving 18 bases between them. The CDR3 is made up of 14 amino acids. From germline, CDR1 is GTSNPN and CDR2 SVGIG (reference sequence). Here the CDR3 reads CAWRRMTSWAEQFF. The DNA for the CDR3 is TGTGCCTGGAGAAGAATGACTAGTTGGGCTGAGCAGTTCTTC.

The J gene is TRBJ2-3, the V gene TRBV25-1; D not certain. Trimming removed 6 bases from V and 3 bases from J, with 4 bases in between. CDR1 is MGHDK and CDR2 is SYGVNS in the germline V gene. The CDR3 contains 11 residues. CDR3 in DNA: TGTGCCAGCAGGAGGACAGATACGCAGTATTTT. Translated, it gives CASRRTDTQYF. Full variable domain (outside the CDR3, taken from reference TRBV25-1 and TRBJ2-3): EADIYQTPRYLVIGTGKKITLECSQTMGHDKMYWYQQDPGMELHLIHYSYGVNSTEKGDLSSESTVSRIRTEHFPLTLESARPSHTSQYLCASRRTDTQYFGPGTRLTVL.

This chain connects TRBV5-4 to TRBJ1-3, with 7 bases aligning to TRBD1. The CDR3 is 15 amino acids. The junction had 5 bases not matched to a gene; V was cut back by 3 bases and J by 2 bases. From germline, CDR1 is SGHNT and CDR2 YYREEE (reference sequence). CDR3 residues: CASSSAGGTGNTIYF. The CDR3, as DNA: TGTGCCAGCAGCTCTGCAGGGGGAACTGGAAACACCATATATTTT. Filled out from reference TRBV5-4 and TRBJ1-3, the complete variable domain reads ETGVTQSPTHLIKTRGQQVTLRCSSQSGHNTVSWYQQALGQGPQFIFQYYREEENGRGNFPPRFSGLQFPNYSSELNVNALELDDSALYLCASSSAGGTGNTIYFGEGSWLTVV.

The chain links TRBV6-1 to TRBJ1-1; no reliable D call. The CDR3 is 12 amino acids. The ends were cut back, 5 bases at V and 5 bases at J, with 9 bases in the middle. Germline V gives CDR1 MNHNS, CDR2 SASEGT. The CDR3 nucleotides are TGTGCCAGCAGTTTAGAGGTGACTGAAGCTTTCTTT. Protein: CASSLEVTEAFF.

The rearrangement joins TRBV6-5 to TRBJ1-5; TRBD1 matches 7 bases. Looked up from germline, CDR1 is MNHEY and CDR2 is SVGAGI. V shed 5 bases, J shed 4 bases, and the junction held 8 bases outside the gene matches. The CDR3 has 15 residues. CDR3 DNA sequence: TGTGCCAGCAGTCCTCGGACAGGAGTAAATCAGCCCCAGCATTTT. As protein: CASSPRTGVNQPQHF.

This clone was detected once. The chain joins TRBV5-1 to TRBJ2-3; 7 bases fit TRBD2. CDR3 length: 14 residues. With V trimmed by 4 bases and J by 2 bases, 4 bases remained unmatched. The V gene's germline CDR1 is SGHRS and CDR2 YFSETQ. CDR3 in amino acids: CASSLAESTDTQYF. Here the CDR3 DNA reads TGCGCCAGCAGCCTAGCGGAGTCCACAGATACGCAGTATTTT.

This clone occurred once. The V gene is TRBV7-3, the J gene TRBJ2-1, with TRBD1 matching 7 bases. Germline assignment: CDR1 SGHTA and CDR2 FQGTGA. V shed 1 base, J shed 5 bases, and the junction held 5 bases outside the gene matches. The CDR3 is 15 amino acids. CDR3 coding DNA: TGTGCCAGCAGCTTAATAAAGACAGGGCACAATGAGCAGTTCTTC. Its translation: CASSLIKTGHNEQFF.

The chain carries TRBV2 and TRBJ2-5; 8 positions agree with TRBD2. The CDR3 has 17 residues. Looked up from germline, CDR1 is SNHLY and CDR2 is FYNNEI. Trimming at V came to 5 bases and at J to 4 bases, leaving 15 bases not matched to a gene. CDR3 sequence: CASSILAGNIGGETQYF. The CDR3 nucleotides are TGTGCCAGCAGTATCCTAGCGGGTAACATTGGGGGAGAGACCCAGTACTTC.

This chain connects TRBV4-1 to TRBJ1-3; no clear D. The CDR3 sequence is 18 residues long. Germline CDR1 and CDR2: MGHRA and YSYEKL. Deletions cut 0 bases from V and 0 bases from J, with 15 bases between. In DNA, the CDR3 is TGCGCCAGCAGCCAAGATGGCCGATTCACAGCCTCTGGAAACACCATATATTTT. The encoded protein is CASSQDGRFTASGNTIYF.

The chain couples TRBV7-9 to TRBJ2-1, with TRBD2 matching over 7 bases. The V gene end was trimmed by 0 bases and the J gene end by 3 bases; junction bases not matched to a gene: 5. This CDR3 has 16 amino acids. The germline V gene encodes CDR1 SEHNR and CDR2 FQNEAQ (reference sequence). The CDR3 bases are TGTGCCAGCAGCTTAGCGAGTCAGCGGGGCTACAATGAGCAGTTCTTC. This sequence encodes CASSLASQRGYNEQFF.

The chain has TRBV18 and TRBJ2-5; no reliable D call. Germline V gene lookup returns CDR1 KGHSH and CDR2 LQKENI. Trimming removed 3 bases at V and 5 bases at J, with 7 bases between. The CDR3 consists of 12 residues. The CDR3 loop is CASSPPGETQYF. Written as DNA, the CDR3 is TGTGCCAGCTCACCGCCCGGGGAGACCCAGTACTTC.

The chain combines TRBV2 with TRBJ2-5; the D is unclear. The CDR3 spans 11 residues. V lost 6 bases to trimming and J lost 0 bases, with 2 bases between them. In germline, CDR1 is SNHLY, CDR2 FYNNEI. CDR3 in DNA: TGTGCCAGCAGCTACCAAGAGACCCAGTACTTC. Protein product: CASSYQETQYF.

In its sample, this clone was seen once. The chain recombines TRBV7-2 with TRBJ2-2, with 9 bases matching TRBD2. V trimming: 5 bases; J trimming: 0 bases; junction bases outside the gene matches: 10. The CDR3 runs 18 residues. Germline V lookup: CDR1 SGHTA, CDR2 FQGNSA. The CDR3 region is CASSRWTSAPANTGELFF. For the CDR3, the DNA is TGTGCCAGCAGCCGCTGGACTAGCGCGCCTGCGAACACCGGGGAGCTGTTTTTT.

The chain employs TRBV6-5 and TRBJ1-4; 7 bases line up with TRBD1. V lost 5 bases, J lost 2 bases, and 2 bases stayed unmatched. This CDR3 has 14 residues. Germline-derived CDR1 and CDR2 are MNHEY and SVGAGI. CDR3 residues: CASSATGTNEKLFF. The DNA for the CDR3 is TGTGCCAGCAGTGCGACAGGGACTAATGAAAAACTGTTTTTT.

This clone has just one count. This sequence joins TRBV29-1 and TRBJ1-1, with D possibly being TRBD1 (5 bases). V was clipped by 3 bases and J by 4 bases, with 6 bases between them. The CDR3 consists of 11 residues. The germline V gene encodes CDR1 SQVTM and CDR2 ANQGSEA. The CDR3 is CSVEGVTEAFF. In DNA form, the CDR3 reads TGCAGCGTTGAGGGGGTCACTGAAGCTTTCTTT.

V usage is TRBV28 and J usage is TRBJ1-2; no clear D gene. There are 12 residues in the CDR3. CDR1 MDHEN and CDR2 SYDVKM come from the germline V gene. The germline V and J ends were trimmed by 6 bases and 5 bases, with 10 bases remaining between them. The CDR3: CASRPQEYGYTF. CDR3 sequence (DNA): TGTGCCAGCAGGCCTCAGGAATATGGCTACACCTTC.

The V gene is TRBV30, the J gene TRBJ2-7, with D possibly being TRBD1 (6 bases). V lost 4 bases and J lost 1, with 8 bases in between. The CDR3 extends over 12 amino acids. Germline V gene data show CDR1 as GTSNPN and CDR2 as SVGIG (reference sequence). The CDR3 sequence is CAWNRDSYEQYF. The CDR3 DNA is TGTGCCTGGAACAGGGATTCCTACGAGCAGTACTTC. Filled out from reference TRBV30 and TRBJ2-7, the complete variable domain reads SQTIHQWPATLVQPVGSPLSLECTVEGTSNPNLYWYRQAAGRGLQLLFYSVGIGQISSEVPQNLSASRPQDRQFILSSKKLLLSDSGFYLCAWNRDSYEQYFGPGTRLTVT.

V and J are TRBV7-3 and TRBJ2-3; 8 bases are shared with TRBD1. Trimming at V came to 2 bases and at J to 4 bases, leaving 2 bases not matched to a gene. The CDR3 covers 14 residues. Germline CDR1 SGHTA, CDR2 FQGTGA. CDR3 sequence (DNA): TGTGCCAGCAGCTTATCGGACAGGGCAGATACGCAGTATTTT. It translates to CASSLSDRADTQYF. Full variable domain (missing parts from reference TRBV7-3 and TRBJ2-3): GAGVSQTPSNKVTEKGKYVELRCDPISGHTALYWYRQSLGQGPEFLIYFQGTGAADDSGLPNDRFFAVRPEGSVSTLKIQRTERGDSAVYLCASSLSDRADTQYFGPGTRLTVL.

The V and J genes are TRBV6-6 and TRBJ2-1; D is perhaps TRBD2 (6 bases). Per germline, CDR1 MNHNY and CDR2 SVGAGI (reference sequence). Trimming removed 4 bases at V and 0 bases at J, with 7 bases between. This CDR3 region has 14 residues. CDR3 sequence: CASSLGGSYNEQFF. DNA for the CDR3: TGTGCCAGCAGTTTGGGGGGCTCCTACAATGAGCAGTTCTTC.

V is TRBV29-1 and J is TRBJ2-7; 8 nucleotides match TRBD1. V lost 7 bases and J lost 1; bases outside the gene matches: 9. This CDR3 contains 14 residues. Germline CDR1 and CDR2: SQVTM and ANQGSEA. CDR3 DNA: TGCAGCGCAAAATCGACAGGGGTATCCTACGAGCAGTACTTC. It translates to CSAKSTGVSYEQYF.

This sequence joins TRBV7-2 and TRBJ2-2; TRBD1 or TRBD2 may be the D gene (6 bases each). This CDR3 has 14 amino acids. Germline lookup yields CDR1 SGHTA and CDR2 FQGNSA. V was clipped by 4 bases and J by 6 bases, with 12 bases between them. DNA of the CDR3: TGTGCCAGCAGCTCCCTGGGGGGCTCCGGGGAGCTGTTTTTT. Translation: CASSSLGGSGELFF.

V gene TRBV28 combines with J gene TRBJ2-3; D not resolved. V was pared by 5 bases and J by 5 bases, with 8 bases between. Germline lookup yields CDR1 MDHEN and CDR2 SYDVKM. This CDR3 is 12 amino acids long. The CDR3 sequence is CASSTVLDTQYF. CDR3 sequence (DNA): TGTGCCAGCAGTACGGTGCTAGATACGCAGTATTTT.

As DNA, the CDR3 is TGTGCCAGCAGTTTTGAGAGACGGGATCCCTCGGTAGGCGGGGAGCTGTTTTTT. This codes for CASSFERRDPSVGGELFF. J is TRBJ2-2 and V is TRBV27, with D tentatively TRBD2 (5 bases). Germline V CDR1 and CDR2: MNHEY, SMNVEV (reference sequence). Deletions cut 3 bases from V and 7 bases from J, with 24 bases between. The CDR3 has 18 amino acids.

This clone was observed once. The V call is TRBV19, the J call TRBJ1-2, with a tentative D call TRBD1 (5 bases). Germline V gene data show CDR1 as LNHDA and CDR2 as SQIVND (reference sequence). Trimming cost V 7 bases and J 1 base, with 13 bases left between them. This CDR3 spans 14 amino acids. For the CDR3, the DNA is TGTGCCAGTACCCGGGTCGGGGGTAACTATGGCTACACCTTC. It encodes CASTRVGGNYGYTF.

The gene calls are TRBV5-1 and TRBJ1-4, with no clear D. The CDR3 extends over 15 amino acids. The V and J ends lost 0 bases and 8 bases respectively, with 14 bases between them. From germline, CDR1 is SGHRS and CDR2 YFSETQ. The CDR3 spells CASSLDGKGGEKLFF. CDR3 DNA sequence: TGCGCCAGCAGCTTGGACGGGAAGGGAGGCGAAAAACTGTTTTTT.

V and J are TRBV30 and TRBJ2-3; TRBD2 agrees at 8 bases. Germline lookup yields CDR1 GTSNPN and CDR2 SVGIG (reference sequence). The V segment lost 1 base and the J segment 5 bases; nucleotides outside the gene matches: 5. The CDR3 consists of 14 residues. In DNA form, the CDR3 reads TGTGCCTGGAGTGGCGGGAGGCCGGTAGATACGCAGTATTTT. As protein: CAWSGGRPVDTQYF.

This clone occurred once. This chain uses TRBV28 with TRBJ2-5; no reliable D call. V lost 0 bases, J lost 2 bases, and 7 bases lay in between. The CDR3 is 14 residues long. Germline V gene sequence: CDR1 MDHEN, CDR2 SYDVKM. The CDR3 sequence: CASSLWTRQETQYF. DNA of the CDR3: TGTGCCAGCAGTTTATGGACAAGACAAGAGACCCAGTACTTC.

This clone was seen just once. J is TRBJ2-4 and V is TRBV28; possibly TRBD1 for D (5 bases). V shed 7 bases and J shed 2 bases, with 6 bases lying between them. CDR3 length equals 12 residues. Per the germline V gene, CDR1 is MDHEN and CDR2 is SYDVKM. CDR3 in amino acids: CASKGTKNIQYF. CDR3 DNA sequence: TGTGCCAGCAAGGGGACCAAAAACATTCAGTACTTC.